The clone carrying this T cell receptor beta chain was counted a few times. Its antigen is still unknown. TCRdb itself ran the RT-PCR reads through MiXCR, one entry per CDR3 protein. This sample has hundreds of thousands of distinct CDR3 sequences; 9% to 15% occur once, and the top ten carry approximately 7.8%. These data originate in a study of response to subunit inactivated influenza vaccine. General study results and limits: The authors suggested that few new T cells are recruited per seasonal influenza vaccination.

This CDR3 region has 12 residues. Trimming pared 1 base from V and 4 bases from J, leaving 6 bases between. CDR1 and CDR2 from the germline V gene are SQVTM and ANQGSEA. The input for sequencing was non-naive T cells sorted from PBMCs, taken 14 to 15 days before vaccination. This chain links TRBV29-1 with TRBJ2-3; D possibly corresponds to TRBD2 (6 bases). The clonotype comes from a man between 50 and 59 years old who received an inactivated influenza vaccine. CDR3 sequence reads: CSVEGGADTQYF. CDR3 coding DNA: TGCAGCGTTGAAGGGGGGGCAGATACGCAGTATTTT.